Shown below are 30 T cell receptor beta chains from a single sample sequenced in a study of cytomegalovirus exposure and HLA in healthy donors. TCRdb's table, derived via immunoSEQ multiplex PCR, lists solely in-frame clones and lacks some. The sample lists about 73,000 clones, roughly 90% seen once, with 3.5% to 4% in the top ten. The sequenced sample was PBMCs. These receptor sequences come from a woman between 18 and 29 years old in good health and CMV-seropositive.

The rearrangement joins TRBV6-5 to TRBJ2-5; no clear D gene. CDR1 MNHEY and CDR2 SVGAGI come from the germline V gene. The CDR3 sequence is 13 residues long. The germline V and J ends were trimmed by 4 bases and 1 base, with 7 bases remaining between them. The CDR3 DNA is TGTGCCAGCAGTTTCTCCTCCCAAGAGACCCAGTACTTC. It is translated as CASSFSSQETQYF.

This clone was recorded only once. The chain employs TRBV7-9 and TRBJ2-6, with a possible D match to TRBD1 (5 bases). The germline V gene has CDR1 SEHNR and CDR2 FQNEAQ (reference sequence). The CDR3 is made up of 18 amino acids. Trimming removed 5 bases from V and 0 bases from J, with 17 bases in between. CDR3 sequence (DNA): TGTGCCAGCAGCACGACGGTTGACAGCCGCTCTGGGGCCAACGTCCTGACTTTC. The encoded protein is CASSTTVDSRSGANVLTF.

The gene calls are TRBV5-8 and TRBJ1-5; D is possibly TRBD1 (6 bases). The CDR3 length is 15 residues. Between the trimmed V and J ends, which lost 7 bases and 6 bases, there was a span of 20 bases. The germline V gene encodes CDR1 SGHTS and CDR2 YDEGEE. CDR3 sequence: CASASFQGSSQPQHF. CDR3 nucleotide sequence: TGTGCCAGCGCTTCTTTCCAGGGGTCGTCTCAGCCCCAGCATTTT. Based on the CDR3 plus reference TRBV5-8 and TRBJ1-5, the full variable domain is EAGVTQSPTHLIKTRGQQATLRCSPISGHTSVYWYQQALGLGLQFLLWYDEGEERNRGNFPPRFSGRQFPNYSSELNVNALELEDSALYLCASASFQGSSQPQHFGDGTRLSIL.

The chain recombines TRBV19 with TRBJ2-1, with 7 bases aligning to TRBD2. The CDR3 runs 13 residues. In germline, CDR1 is LNHDA, CDR2 SQIVND (reference sequence). Losses at the gene ends were 7 bases for V and 4 bases for J; bases not matched to a gene: 4. The CDR3 bases are TGTGCCAGTATGAACGGGGGGTACAATGAGCAGTTCTTC. This encodes CASMNGGYNEQFF.

This chain uses TRBV5-1 with TRBJ2-1; 7 bases align to TRBD2. Per germline, CDR1 SGHRS and CDR2 YFSETQ. V lost 4 bases, J lost 6 bases, and 4 bases stayed unmatched. The CDR3 is made up of 13 amino acids. CDR3 in DNA: TGCGCCAGCAGCGGGGGACTATTCAATGAGCAGTTCTTC. Translating gives CASSGGLFNEQFF.

This sequence joins TRBV10-3 and TRBJ1-5; 10 nucleotides align to TRBD1. The CDR3 extends over 18 amino acids. Germline V lookup: CDR1 ENHRY, CDR2 SYGVKD. V dropped 7 bases and J dropped 0; count of bases not matched to a gene: 12. CDR3 sequence: CAITGGTGARPSNQPQHF. The CDR3 DNA reads as TGTGCCATCACTGGGGGGACAGGGGCCCGTCCTAGCAATCAGCCCCAGCATTTT.

This rearrangement joins TRBV30 to TRBJ2-1; D may be TRBD2 (6 bases). The CDR3 is made up of 14 amino acids. Germline loops: CDR1 GTSNPN, CDR2 SVGIG (reference sequence). Deletions cut 0 bases from V and 6 bases from J, with 12 bases between. The CDR3 nucleotides read TGTGCCTGGAGTGTTTGGAGGGGAGGCAATGAGCAGTTCTTC. This sequence encodes CAWSVWRGGNEQFF.

The gene calls are TRBV28 and TRBJ1-4; tentatively, D is TRBD1 (6 bases). This CDR3 comprises 15 residues. V lost 2 bases and J 7 bases, leaving 14 bases between the germline ends. Looked up from germline, CDR1 is MDHEN and CDR2 is SYDVKM. CDR3 region: CASSLGQSSSEKLFF. The DNA for the CDR3 is TGTGCCAGCAGTTTAGGACAGTCCAGCAGTGAAAAACTGTTTTTT.

The chain recombines TRBV5-1 with TRBJ2-7; D is uncertain. V lost 4 bases and J 4 bases, leaving 6 bases between the germline ends. The CDR3 has 11 amino acids. The V gene's germline CDR1 is SGHRS and CDR2 YFSETQ. The CDR3 loop reads CASSNAYEQYF. The CDR3 DNA follows: TGCGCCAGCAGCAACGCGTACGAGCAGTACTTC.

This chain connects TRBV30 to TRBJ2-1; 8 bases agree with TRBD1. This CDR3 is built from 13 residues. V was pared by 4 bases and J by 7 bases, with 6 bases of the junction left unmatched. In germline, CDR1 is GTSNPN, CDR2 SVGIG (reference sequence). In nucleotides, the CDR3 is TGTGCCTGGAATTCAGGGGGCGAGAATGAGCAGTTCTTC. It yields the protein CAWNSGGENEQFF.

This clone was counted a single time. This chain uses TRBV19 with TRBJ1-2; TRBD1 matches at 9 bases. The CDR3 spans 14 residues. J lost 0 bases, V lost 6 bases, and 2 bases had no gene match. The germline gives CDR1 LNHDA, CDR2 SQIVND (reference sequence). The CDR3 coding sequence is TGTGCCAGTAGGAGGACAGGGGCTAACTATGGCTACACCTTC. This codes for CASRRTGANYGYTF.

The chain has TRBV6-5 and TRBJ1-2, with a weak D call TRBD1 (5 bases). The CDR3 totals 11 residues. V shed 10 bases and J shed 3 bases, with 9 bases lying between them. CDR1 and CDR2 (germline): MNHEY, SVGAGI. CDR3 bases: TGTGCCACGGGGGGAGACTATGGCTACACCTTC. It codes for CATGGDYGYTF.

The gene calls are TRBV9 and TRBJ2-2; 8 nucleotides match TRBD2. Germline V lookup: CDR1 SGDLS, CDR2 YYNGEE. This CDR3 is built from 16 residues. With V trimmed by 0 bases and J by 2 bases, 3 bases remained unmatched. The CDR3 sequence is CASSVERGHNTGELFF. In nucleotides, the CDR3 is TGTGCCAGCAGCGTAGAGCGGGGGCATAACACCGGGGAGCTGTTTTTT.

This CDR3 reads CASSQAIREGSYEQYF. The CDR3 DNA sequence: TGCGCCAGCAGCCAAGCTATCCGGGAGGGCTCCTACGAGCAGTACTTC. The V and J genes are TRBV4-1 and TRBJ2-7, with 8 bases matching TRBD2. This CDR3 has 16 amino acids. Per germline, CDR1 MGHRA and CDR2 YSYEKL. The J segment lost 0 bases and the V segment lost 1 base, leaving 5 bases of the junction unmatched.

This chain links TRBV6-4 with TRBJ1-4; 12 nucleotides agree with TRBD1. Per germline, CDR1 MRHNA and CDR2 SNTAGT. The CDR3 sequence is 19 residues long. V dropped 2 bases and J dropped 4; count of bases not matched to a gene: 11. CDR3 DNA sequence: TGTGCCAGCAGTGACCCAAGGCGGGACAGGGGGCTGGTTAATGAAAAACTGTTTTTT. It is translated as CASSDPRRDRGLVNEKLFF.

This sequence joins TRBV2 and TRBJ1-2, with TRBD1 matching 7 bases. Germline trimming cut 6 bases from V and 5 bases from J; bases unmatched to any gene: 12. Germline CDR1 and CDR2: SNHLY and FYNNEI. The CDR3 length is 15 residues. The CDR3, as DNA: TGTGCCAGCAGCCGTACAGGGGACCGCACTTATGGCTACACCTTC. This sequence encodes CASSRTGDRTYGYTF.

The rearrangement uses TRBV19 and TRBJ2-5; D might be TRBD1 (5 bases). Trimming stripped 1 base from V and 5 bases from J, with 8 bases between. The CDR3 contains 13 residues. Germline assignment: CDR1 LNHDA and CDR2 SQIVND (reference sequence). In nucleotides, the CDR3 is TGTGCCAGTAGTATAGGGGGCTGGGAGACCCAGTACTTC. It yields the protein CASSIGGWETQYF.

The chain carries TRBV13 and TRBJ2-7, with D maybe TRBD1 (6 bases). Germline values: CDR1 PRHDT, CDR2 FYEKMQ (reference sequence). CDR3 size: 15 residues. Trimming removed 5 bases from V and 3 bases from J, with 17 bases in between. This CDR3 reads CASSGPLTGYYEQYF. CDR3 nucleotide sequence: TGTGCCAGCAGCGGACCACTGACAGGCTACTACGAGCAGTACTTC.

The rearrangement joins TRBV7-2 to TRBJ2-7; 7 bases map to TRBD1. V was pared by 0 bases and J by 7 bases, with 9 bases of the junction left unmatched. This CDR3 has 15 amino acids. Germline assignment: CDR1 SGHTA and CDR2 FQGNSA. CDR3 sequence: CASSLARTGFREQYF. The CDR3 DNA is TGTGCCAGCAGCTTAGCGCGGACAGGCTTTCGGGAGCAGTACTTC.

The chain employs TRBV29-1 and TRBJ2-2, with 8 bases that match TRBD2. V dropped 5 bases and J dropped 2; count of bases not matched to a gene: 10. CDR1 is SQVTM, CDR2 ANQGSEA, per germline. This CDR3 contains 16 residues. CDR3 in amino acids: CSVYLGAGGNTGELFF. CDR3 coding DNA: TGCAGCGTTTATCTCGGGGCGGGAGGCAACACCGGGGAGCTGTTTTTT.

The rearrangement joins TRBV9 to TRBJ1-1, with 8 nucleotides matching TRBD1. Germline loops: CDR1 SGDLS, CDR2 YYNGEE. J lost 5 bases, V lost 3 bases, and 9 bases had no gene match. The CDR3 has 15 residues. CDR3 loop: CASSGGQAVGTEAFF. The CDR3, as DNA: TGTGCCAGCAGCGGGGGACAGGCGGTGGGAACTGAAGCTTTCTTT.

The chain has TRBV4-1 and TRBJ2-2; D perhaps matches TRBD2 (5 bases). The CDR3 is 14 residues long. V was shortened by 4 bases and J by 4 bases, with 10 bases between the two germline ends. Germline assignment: CDR1 MGHRA and CDR2 YSYEKL. The CDR3 is CASSLQAGTGELFF. The DNA for the CDR3 is TGCGCCAGCAGCCTCCAGGCGGGCACCGGGGAGCTGTTTTTT.

CDR3 bases: TGTGCCAGCAGTGAACCCCTAGGGGTCACAGATACGCAGTATTTT. It encodes CASSEPLGVTDTQYF. V gene TRBV25-1 combines with J gene TRBJ2-3; weak D call: TRBD1 (5 bases). This CDR3 comprises 15 residues. The V end was cut by 2 bases, the J end by 2 bases, with 11 bases between. Looked up from germline, CDR1 is MGHDK and CDR2 is SYGVNS. The entire variable domain, with the rest obtained from reference TRBV25-1 and TRBJ2-3, is as follows: EADIYQTPRYLVIGTGKKITLECSQTMGHDKMYWYQQDPGMELHLIHYSYGVNSTEKGDLSSESTVSRIRTEHFPLTLESARPSHTSQYLCASSEPLGVTDTQYFGPGTRLTVL.

The V gene is TRBV14, the J gene TRBJ2-7, with 7 nucleotides matching TRBD1. Germline CDR1 is SGHDN and CDR2 is FVKESK. After removal of 3 bases from V and 5 bases from J, the junction contained 13 bases not matched to a gene. The CDR3 covers 16 residues. The CDR3 nucleotides read TGTGCCAGCAGCCACGATCGGACAGGCGGTATGGACGAGCAGTACTTC. It is translated as CASSHDRTGGMDEQYF.

The chain recombines TRBV15 with TRBJ1-2, with TRBD1 identical over 10 bases. The V gene end was trimmed by 0 bases and the J gene end by 3 bases; junction bases not matched to a gene: 7. This CDR3 contains 17 residues. Germline V gene data show CDR1 as LNHNV and CDR2 as YYDKDF (reference sequence). CDR3 residues: CATSRDHKDRGDYGYTF. The CDR3 DNA is TGTGCCACCAGCAGAGATCACAAGGACAGGGGGGACTATGGCTACACCTTC.

The V call is TRBV5-1, the J call TRBJ1-2, with TRBD1 matching 8 bases. The V segment lost 1 base and the J segment 11 bases; nucleotides outside the gene matches: 16. Germline V gene data show CDR1 as SGHRS and CDR2 as YFSETQ. The CDR3 runs to 16 residues. CDR3 residues: CASSLTGTGPSGRYTF. As DNA, the CDR3 is TGCGCCAGCAGCTTGACCGGGACAGGCCCCTCCGGTAGATACACCTTC.

The chain employs TRBV19 and TRBJ2-3, with D perhaps matching TRBD1 (5 bases). V was clipped by 5 bases and J by 2 bases, with 14 bases between them. This CDR3 is 15 amino acids long. Germline V gene sequence: CDR1 LNHDA, CDR2 SQIVND (reference sequence). The CDR3 here is CASSSYNRPTDTQYF. Here the CDR3 DNA reads TGTGCCAGTAGTTCCTACAACAGGCCCACAGATACGCAGTATTTT.

The chain has TRBV15 and TRBJ2-7; 10 positions agree with TRBD1. The CDR3 is 16 residues long. V lost 5 bases, J lost 5 bases, and 12 bases stayed unmatched. The germline V gene has CDR1 LNHNV and CDR2 YYDKDF (reference sequence). CDR3: CATSLRPGQGTDEQYF. Written as DNA, the CDR3 is TGTGCCACCAGCCTACGACCGGGACAGGGGACTGACGAGCAGTACTTC.

The rearrangement links TRBV27 to TRBJ1-1; D ambiguous. The V gene's germline CDR1 is MNHEY and CDR2 SMNVEV (reference sequence). The CDR3 loop spans 13 amino acids. Between the trimmed V and J ends, which lost 2 bases and 7 bases, there was a span of 11 bases. CDR3: CASSLNSLSEAFF. CDR3 sequence (DNA): TGTGCCAGCAGTTTAAACAGCCTGAGTGAAGCTTTCTTT.

This clone was seen a few times. V and J are TRBV10-3 and TRBJ2-6; D possibly corresponds to TRBD1 (5 bases). V was clipped by 2 bases and J by 4 bases, with 15 bases between them. CDR1 is ENHRY, CDR2 SYGVKD, per germline. The CDR3 is 17 residues long. CDR3 region: CAISELNQGSGANVLTF. The DNA for the CDR3 is TGTGCCATCAGTGAGCTTAACCAGGGTTCCGGGGCCAACGTCCTGACTTTC.